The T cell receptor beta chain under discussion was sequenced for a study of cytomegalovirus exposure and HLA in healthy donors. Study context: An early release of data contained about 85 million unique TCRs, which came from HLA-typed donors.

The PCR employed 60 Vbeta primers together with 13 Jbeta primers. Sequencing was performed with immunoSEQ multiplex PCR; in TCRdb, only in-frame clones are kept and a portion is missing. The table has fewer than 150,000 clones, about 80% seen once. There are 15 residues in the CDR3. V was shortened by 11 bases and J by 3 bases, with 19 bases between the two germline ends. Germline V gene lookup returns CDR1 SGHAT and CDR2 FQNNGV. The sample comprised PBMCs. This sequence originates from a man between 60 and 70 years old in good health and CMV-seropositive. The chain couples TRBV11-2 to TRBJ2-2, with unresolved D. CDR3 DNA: TGTGCCGACCCCGGAGAGAGGCCCGACACCGGGGAGCTGTTTTTT. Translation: CADPGERPDTGELFF.